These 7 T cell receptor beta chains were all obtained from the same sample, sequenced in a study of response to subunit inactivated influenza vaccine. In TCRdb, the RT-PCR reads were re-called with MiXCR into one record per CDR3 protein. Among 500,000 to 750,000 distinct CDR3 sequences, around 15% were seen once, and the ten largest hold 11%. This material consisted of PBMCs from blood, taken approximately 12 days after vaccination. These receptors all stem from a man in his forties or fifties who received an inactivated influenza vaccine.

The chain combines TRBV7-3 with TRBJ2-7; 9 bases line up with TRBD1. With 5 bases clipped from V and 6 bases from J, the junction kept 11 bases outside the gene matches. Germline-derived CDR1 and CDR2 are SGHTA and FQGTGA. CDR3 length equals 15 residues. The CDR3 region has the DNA TGTGCCAGCAGCCCGGACGGACAGGGGTTAGGCGAGCAGTACTTC. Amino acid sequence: CASSPDGQGLGEQYF.

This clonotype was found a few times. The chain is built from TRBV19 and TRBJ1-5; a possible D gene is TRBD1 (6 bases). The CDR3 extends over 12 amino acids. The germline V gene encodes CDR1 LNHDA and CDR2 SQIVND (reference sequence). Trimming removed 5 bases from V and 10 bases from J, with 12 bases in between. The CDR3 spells CASSPPGVPQHF. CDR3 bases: TGTGCCAGTAGTCCCCCAGGGGTTCCCCAGCATTTT.

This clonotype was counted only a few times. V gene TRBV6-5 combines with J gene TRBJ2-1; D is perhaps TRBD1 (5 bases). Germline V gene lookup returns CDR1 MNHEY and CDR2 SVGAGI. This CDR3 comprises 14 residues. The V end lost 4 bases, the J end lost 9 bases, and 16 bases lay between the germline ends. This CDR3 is CASSFGAAPSEQFF. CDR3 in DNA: TGTGCCAGCAGTTTTGGGGCTGCACCCAGTGAGCAGTTCTTC.

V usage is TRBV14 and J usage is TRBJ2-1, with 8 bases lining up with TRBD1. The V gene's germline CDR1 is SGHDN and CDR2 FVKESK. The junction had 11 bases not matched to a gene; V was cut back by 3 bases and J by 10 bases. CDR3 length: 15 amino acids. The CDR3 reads CASSHLGMTGEEQFF. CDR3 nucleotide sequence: TGTGCCAGCAGCCATTTGGGGATGACAGGGGAGGAGCAGTTCTTC.

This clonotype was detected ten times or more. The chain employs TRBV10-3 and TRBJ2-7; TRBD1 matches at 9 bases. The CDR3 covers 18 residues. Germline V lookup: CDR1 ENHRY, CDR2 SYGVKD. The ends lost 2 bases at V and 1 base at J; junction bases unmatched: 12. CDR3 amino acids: CAISETPGQGSSSYEQYF. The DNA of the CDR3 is TGTGCCATCAGTGAGACCCCGGGACAGGGATCCTCTTCCTACGAGCAGTACTTC.

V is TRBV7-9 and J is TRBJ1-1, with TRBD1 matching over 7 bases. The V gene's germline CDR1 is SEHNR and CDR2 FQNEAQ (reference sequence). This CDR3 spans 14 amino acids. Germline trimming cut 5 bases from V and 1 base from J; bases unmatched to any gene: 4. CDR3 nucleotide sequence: TGTGCCAGCAGCGCCAGGGGGAAGAACACTGAAGCTTTCTTT. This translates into CASSARGKNTEAFF.

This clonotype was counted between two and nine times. This chain's CDR3 is CASSADRGRELFF. CDR3 nucleotide sequence: TGTGCCAGCTCAGCAGACCGCGGCCGGGAGCTGTTTTTT. This chain links TRBV18 with TRBJ2-2; the D is unclear. Germline V gene lookup returns CDR1 KGHSH and CDR2 LQKENI. The CDR3 runs to 13 residues. With 5 bases removed from V and 9 bases from J, the gap between germline ends came to 13 bases.